This T cell receptor (beta chain) is drawn from a study of control samples from healthy donors and cancer patients. From germline, CDR1 is PRHDT and CDR2 FYEKMQ (reference sequence). The CDR3 loop spans 14 amino acids. Trimming cost V 8 bases and J 1 base; bases outside gene matches: 3. TCRdb's table, derived via immunoSEQ multiplex PCR, lists solely in-frame clones and lacks some. The table has about 170,000 clones, roughly nine tenths seen once. The TCR was taken from a woman aged 25 to 39 in good health. Sequencing was done on a sample of blood. This chain uses TRBV13 with TRBJ2-3, with 10 bases fitting TRBD2. The CDR3 reads CASRLAGGTDTQYF. CDR3 nucleotides: TGTGCCAGCCGCCTAGCGGGGGGCACAGATACGCAGTATTTT.